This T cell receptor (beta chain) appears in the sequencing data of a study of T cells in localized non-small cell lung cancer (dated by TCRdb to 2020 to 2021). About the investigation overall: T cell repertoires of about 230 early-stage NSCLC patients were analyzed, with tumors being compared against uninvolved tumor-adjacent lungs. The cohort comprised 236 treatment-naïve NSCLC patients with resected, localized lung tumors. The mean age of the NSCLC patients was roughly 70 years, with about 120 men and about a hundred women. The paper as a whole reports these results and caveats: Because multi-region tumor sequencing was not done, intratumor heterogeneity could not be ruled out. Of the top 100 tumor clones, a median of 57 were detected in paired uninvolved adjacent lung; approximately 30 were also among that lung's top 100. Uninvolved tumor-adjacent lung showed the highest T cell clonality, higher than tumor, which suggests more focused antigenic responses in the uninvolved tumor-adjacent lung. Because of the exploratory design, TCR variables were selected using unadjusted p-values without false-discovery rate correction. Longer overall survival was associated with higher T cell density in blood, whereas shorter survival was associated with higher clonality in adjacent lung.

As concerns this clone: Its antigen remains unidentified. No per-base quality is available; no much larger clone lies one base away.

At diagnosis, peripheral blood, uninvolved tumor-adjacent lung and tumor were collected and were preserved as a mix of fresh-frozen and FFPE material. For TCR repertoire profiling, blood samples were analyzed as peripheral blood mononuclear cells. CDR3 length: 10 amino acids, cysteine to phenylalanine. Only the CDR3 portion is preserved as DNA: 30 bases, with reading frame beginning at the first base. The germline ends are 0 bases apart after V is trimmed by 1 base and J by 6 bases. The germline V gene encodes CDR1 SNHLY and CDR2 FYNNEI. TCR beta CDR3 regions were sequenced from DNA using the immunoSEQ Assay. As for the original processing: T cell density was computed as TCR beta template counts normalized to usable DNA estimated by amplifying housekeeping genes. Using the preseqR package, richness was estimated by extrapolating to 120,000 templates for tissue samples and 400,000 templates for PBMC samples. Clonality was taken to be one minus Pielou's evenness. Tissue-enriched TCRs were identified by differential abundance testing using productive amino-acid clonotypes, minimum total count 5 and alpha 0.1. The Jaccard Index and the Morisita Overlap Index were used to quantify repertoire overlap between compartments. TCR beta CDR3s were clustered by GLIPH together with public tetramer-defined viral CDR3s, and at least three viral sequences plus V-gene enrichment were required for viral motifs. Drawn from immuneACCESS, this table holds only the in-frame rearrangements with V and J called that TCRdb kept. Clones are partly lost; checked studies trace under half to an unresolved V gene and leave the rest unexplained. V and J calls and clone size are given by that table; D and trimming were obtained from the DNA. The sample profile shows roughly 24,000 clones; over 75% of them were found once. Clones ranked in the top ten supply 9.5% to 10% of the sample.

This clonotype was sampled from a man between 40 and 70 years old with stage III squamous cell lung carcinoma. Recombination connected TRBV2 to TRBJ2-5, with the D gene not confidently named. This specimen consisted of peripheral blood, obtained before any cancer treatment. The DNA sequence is TGTGCCAGCAGTGAAGAGACCCAGTACTTC. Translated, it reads CASSEETQYF. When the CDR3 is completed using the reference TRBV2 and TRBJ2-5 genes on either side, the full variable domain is EPEVTQTPSHQVTQMGQEVILRCVPISNHLYFYWYRQILGQKVEFLVSFYNNEISEKSEIFDDQFSVERPDGSNFTLKIRSTKLEDSAMYFCASSEETQYFGPGTRLLVL.